This passage covers 10 T cell receptor beta chains from one sample sequenced in a study of blood T cell repertoires in COVID-19. Only in-frame clones appear in the TCRdb table, and some are missing; sequencing was by immunoSEQ multiplex PCR. The sample lists roughly 230,000 clones, approximately 85% seen once, with 4.5% to 5.5% in the top ten. Sequenced material: peripheral blood. The receptors shown here come from a man aged 45-65 years with COVID-19, enrolled during active disease.

The chain joins TRBV7-8 to TRBJ2-5; D might be TRBD1 (5 bases). Trimming removed 4 bases from V and 5 bases from J, with 11 bases in between. CDR3 length: 13 amino acids. Per germline, CDR1 SGHVS and CDR2 FQNEAQ. The chain's CDR3 is CASSSDDSETQYF. The CDR3 DNA follows: TGTGCCAGCAGCTCAGATGACAGCGAGACCCAGTACTTC.

The V call is TRBV9, the J call TRBJ2-3, with 12 bases identical to TRBD2. The CDR3 runs 14 residues. With 6 bases clipped from V and 4 bases from J, the junction kept 3 bases outside the gene matches. Per the germline V gene, CDR1 is SGDLS and CDR2 is YYNGEE. The CDR3 sequence: CASNLAGGADTQYF. CDR3 nucleotides: TGTGCCAGCAACCTAGCGGGGGGGGCAGATACGCAGTATTTT.

This chain joins TRBV28 and TRBJ1-6; 9 bases align to TRBD1. The V gene's germline CDR1 is MDHEN and CDR2 SYDVKM. After removal of 4 bases from V and 7 bases from J, the junction contained 5 bases not matched to a gene. This CDR3 contains 15 residues. The CDR3 protein is CASSSHGTGNSPLHF. CDR3 in DNA: TGTGCCAGCAGTTCACACGGGACAGGGAATTCACCCCTCCACTTT. Full variable domain (missing parts from reference TRBV28 and TRBJ1-6): DVKVTQSSRYLVKRTGEKVFLECVQDMDHENMFWYRQDPGLGLRLIYFSYDVKMKEKGDIPEGYSVSREKKERFSLILESASTNQTSMYLCASSSHGTGNSPLHFGNGTRLTVT.

This chain links TRBV9 with TRBJ2-3, with 12 bases fitting TRBD2. CDR3 length: 17 residues. Germline-derived CDR1 and CDR2 are SGDLS and YYNGEE. With V trimmed by 4 bases and J by 0 bases, 6 bases remained unmatched. This CDR3 is CASSPRTSGASTDTQYF. The CDR3 DNA is TGTGCCAGCAGCCCCCGGACTAGCGGGGCCAGCACAGATACGCAGTATTTT.

The chain couples TRBV5-5 to TRBJ1-5, with 7 bases matching TRBD1. V lost 4 bases to trimming and J lost 3 bases; unmatched junction nucleotides: 4. The CDR3 length is 14 residues. Germline V gene lookup returns CDR1 SGHKS and CDR2 YYEKEE (reference sequence). CDR3 bases: TGTGCCAGCAGCATCGGGACAGCCAATCAGCCCCAGCATTTT. Translating it yields CASSIGTANQPQHF.

This sequence joins TRBV19 and TRBJ2-2, with 9 bases fitting TRBD1. Per the germline V gene, CDR1 is LNHDA and CDR2 is SQIVND (reference sequence). CDR3 size: 17 residues. After removal of 4 bases from V and 7 bases from J, the junction contained 13 bases not matched to a gene. Here the CDR3 reads CASSKGQGPMVGGELFF. CDR3 coding DNA: TGTGCCAGTAGTAAGGGACAGGGCCCAATGGTCGGCGGGGAGCTGTTTTTT.

The chain employs TRBV6-6 and TRBJ2-7, with D possibly matching TRBD2 (5 bases). The CDR3 extends over 12 amino acids. The V end was cut by 7 bases, the J end by 8 bases, with 15 bases between. Germline V gene sequence: CDR1 MNHNY, CDR2 SVGAGI (reference sequence). This CDR3 reads CASTVSGSQQYF. The CDR3 bases are TGTGCCAGCACCGTCTCGGGGTCGCAGCAGTACTTC.

This clone was counted once. The rearrangement uses TRBV30 and TRBJ1-2; 7 bases fit TRBD1. This CDR3 has 12 amino acids. Germline CDR1 GTSNPN, CDR2 SVGIG (reference sequence). Unmatched junction bases numbered 8, after V lost 5 bases and J lost 8 bases. DNA for the CDR3: TGTGCCTGGGATCTGGACAGGCTCGGCTACACCTTC. Protein product: CAWDLDRLGYTF.

This chain links TRBV7-2 with TRBJ2-3, with TRBD1 matching 7 bases. Trimming cost V 6 bases and J 6 bases; bases outside gene matches: 12. Germline V gene lookup returns CDR1 SGHTA and CDR2 FQGNSA. The CDR3 consists of 15 residues. The CDR3 here is CASRQGGHSIDTQYF. The CDR3, as DNA: TGTGCCAGCAGGCAAGGGGGCCACAGCATTGATACGCAGTATTTT.

The genes are TRBV28 and TRBJ1-2; 7 bases agree with TRBD1. The CDR3 spans 13 residues. Trimming at V came to 6 bases and at J to 6 bases, leaving 7 bases not matched to a gene. The germline gives CDR1 MDHEN, CDR2 SYDVKM. CDR3 region: CASSPTGYHGYTF. The CDR3 DNA follows: TGTGCCAGCAGCCCGACAGGGTATCATGGCTACACCTTC.